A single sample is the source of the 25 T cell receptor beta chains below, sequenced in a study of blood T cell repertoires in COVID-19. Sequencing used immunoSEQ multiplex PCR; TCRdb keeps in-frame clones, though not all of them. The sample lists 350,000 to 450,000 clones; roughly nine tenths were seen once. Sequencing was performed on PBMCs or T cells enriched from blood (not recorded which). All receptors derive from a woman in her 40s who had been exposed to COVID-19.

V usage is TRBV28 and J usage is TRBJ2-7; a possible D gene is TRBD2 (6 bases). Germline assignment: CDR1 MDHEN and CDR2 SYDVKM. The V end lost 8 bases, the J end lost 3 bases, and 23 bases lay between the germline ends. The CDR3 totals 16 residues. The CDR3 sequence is CASATALTSPYYEQYF. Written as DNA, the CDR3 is TGTGCCAGCGCTACGGCCCTGACTAGTCCATACTACGAGCAGTACTTC.

CDR3 loop: CASSPRQGKENTEAFF. The CDR3 DNA reads TGTGCCAGCAGCCCTAGACAGGGTAAGGAGAACACTGAAGCTTTCTTT. This sequence joins TRBV7-9 and TRBJ1-1; 7 nucleotides agree with TRBD1. Germline CDR1 and CDR2: SEHNR and FQNEAQ (reference sequence). The trim removed 5 bases at V and 1 base at J, leaving 10 bases unmatched. This CDR3 region has 16 residues.

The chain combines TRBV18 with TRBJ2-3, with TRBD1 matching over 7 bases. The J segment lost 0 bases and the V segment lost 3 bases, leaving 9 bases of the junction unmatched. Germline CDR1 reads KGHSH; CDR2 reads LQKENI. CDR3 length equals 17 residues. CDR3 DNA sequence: TGTGCCAGCTCACCTCGGCGACAGGGCCCTAGCACAGATACGCAGTATTTT. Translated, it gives CASSPRRQGPSTDTQYF.

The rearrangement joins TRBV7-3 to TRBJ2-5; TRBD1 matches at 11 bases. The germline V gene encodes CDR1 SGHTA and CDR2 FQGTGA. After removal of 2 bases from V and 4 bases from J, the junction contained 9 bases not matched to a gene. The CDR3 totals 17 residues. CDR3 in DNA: TGTGCCAGCAGCTTATATACCGGGACAGGGGGAATAGAGACCCAGTACTTC. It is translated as CASSLYTGTGGIETQYF.

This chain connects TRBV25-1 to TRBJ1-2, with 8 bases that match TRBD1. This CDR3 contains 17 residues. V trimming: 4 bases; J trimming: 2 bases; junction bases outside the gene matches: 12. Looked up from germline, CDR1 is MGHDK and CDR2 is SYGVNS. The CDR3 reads CASSAPLWTGPNYGYTF. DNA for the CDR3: TGTGCCAGCAGTGCCCCCCTTTGGACAGGGCCAAACTATGGCTACACCTTC.

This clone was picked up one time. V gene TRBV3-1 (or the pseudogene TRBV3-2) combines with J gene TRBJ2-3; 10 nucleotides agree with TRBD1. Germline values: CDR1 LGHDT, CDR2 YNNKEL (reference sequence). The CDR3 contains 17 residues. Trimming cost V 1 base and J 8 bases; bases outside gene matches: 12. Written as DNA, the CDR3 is TGTGCCAGCAGCCAAGGTTCTCCTTGGACAGGGGGATCTACGCAGTATTTT. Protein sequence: CASSQGSPWTGGSTQYF.

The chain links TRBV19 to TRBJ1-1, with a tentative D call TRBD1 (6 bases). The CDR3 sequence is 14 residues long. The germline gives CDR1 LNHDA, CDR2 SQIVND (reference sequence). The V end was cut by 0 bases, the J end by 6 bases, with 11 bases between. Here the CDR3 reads CASSIEGAGAEAFF. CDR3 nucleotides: TGTGCCAGTAGTATAGAGGGGGCTGGCGCTGAAGCTTTCTTT. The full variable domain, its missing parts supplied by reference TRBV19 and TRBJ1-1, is DGGITQSPKYLFRKEGQNVTLSCEQNLNHDAMYWYRQDPGQGLRLIYYSQIVNDFQKGDIAEGYSVSREKKESFPLTVTSAQKNPTAFYLCASSIEGAGAEAFFGQGTRLTVV.

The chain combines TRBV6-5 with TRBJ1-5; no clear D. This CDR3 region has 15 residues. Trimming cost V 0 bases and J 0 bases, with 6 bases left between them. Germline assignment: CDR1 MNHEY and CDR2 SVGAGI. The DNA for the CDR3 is TGTGCCAGCAGTTACTCCGGGTATAGCAATCAGCCCCAGCATTTT. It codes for CASSYSGYSNQPQHF.

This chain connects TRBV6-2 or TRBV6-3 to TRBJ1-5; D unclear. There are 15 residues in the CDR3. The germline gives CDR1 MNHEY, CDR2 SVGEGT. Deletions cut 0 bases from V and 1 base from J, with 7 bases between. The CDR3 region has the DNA TGTGCCAGCAGTTACTCGGGCCGGAGCAATCAGCCCCAGCATTTT. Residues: CASSYSGRSNQPQHF.

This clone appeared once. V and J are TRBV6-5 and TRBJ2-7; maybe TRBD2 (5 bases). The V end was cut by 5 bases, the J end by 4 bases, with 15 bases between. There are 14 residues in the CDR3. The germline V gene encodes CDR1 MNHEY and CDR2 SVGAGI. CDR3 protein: CASSPLADTYEQYF. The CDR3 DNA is TGTGCCAGCAGTCCCCTAGCCGATACTTACGAGCAGTACTTC.

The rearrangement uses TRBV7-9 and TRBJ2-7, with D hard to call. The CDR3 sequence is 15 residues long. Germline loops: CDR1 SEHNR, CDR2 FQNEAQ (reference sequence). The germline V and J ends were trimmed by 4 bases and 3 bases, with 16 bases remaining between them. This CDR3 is CASSSSPPTFYEQYF. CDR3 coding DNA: TGTGCCAGCAGCTCCTCCCCGCCGACATTCTACGAGCAGTACTTC.

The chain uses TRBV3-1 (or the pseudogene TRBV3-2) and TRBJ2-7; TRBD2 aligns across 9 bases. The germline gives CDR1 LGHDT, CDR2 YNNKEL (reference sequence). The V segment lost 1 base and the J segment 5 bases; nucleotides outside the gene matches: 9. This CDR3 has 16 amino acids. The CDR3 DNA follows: TGTGCCAGCAGCCAAGCCCCACCGGGACTAGCTGACGAGCAGTACTTC. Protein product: CASSQAPPGLADEQYF.

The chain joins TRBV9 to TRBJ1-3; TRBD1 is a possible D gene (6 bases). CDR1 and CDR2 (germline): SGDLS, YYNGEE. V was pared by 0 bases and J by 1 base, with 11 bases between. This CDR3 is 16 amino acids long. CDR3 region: CASSVGGQASGNTIYF. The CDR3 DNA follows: TGTGCCAGCAGCGTAGGGGGACAAGCTTCTGGAAACACCATATATTTT.

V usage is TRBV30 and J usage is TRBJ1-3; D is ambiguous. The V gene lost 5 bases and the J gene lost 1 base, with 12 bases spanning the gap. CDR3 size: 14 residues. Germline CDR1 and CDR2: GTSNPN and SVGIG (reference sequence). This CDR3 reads CAWGSGVSGNTIYF. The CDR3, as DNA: TGTGCCTGGGGGTCCGGGGTTTCTGGAAACACCATATATTTT. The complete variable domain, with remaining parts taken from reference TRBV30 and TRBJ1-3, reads SQTIHQWPATLVQPVGSPLSLECTVEGTSNPNLYWYRQAAGRGLQLLFYSVGIGQISSEVPQNLSASRPQDRQFILSSKKLLLSDSGFYLCAWGSGVSGNTIYFGEGSWLTVV.

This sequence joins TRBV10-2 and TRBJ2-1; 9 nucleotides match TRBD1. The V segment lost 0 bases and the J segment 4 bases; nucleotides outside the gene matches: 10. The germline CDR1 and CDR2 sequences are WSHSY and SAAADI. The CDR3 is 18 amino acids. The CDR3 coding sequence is TGCGCCAGCAGTGAGTCAAGAAAGGGACAGGGAAAGTACAATGAGCAGTTCTTC. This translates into CASSESRKGQGKYNEQFF.

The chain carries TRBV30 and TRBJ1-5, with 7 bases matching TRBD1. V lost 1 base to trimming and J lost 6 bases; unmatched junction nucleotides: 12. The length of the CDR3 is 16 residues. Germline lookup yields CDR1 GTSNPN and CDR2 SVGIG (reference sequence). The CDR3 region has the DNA TGTGCCTGGAGTGGGGGCGCAGGGGGGAATGTTCAGCCCCAGCATTTT. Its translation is CAWSGGAGGNVQPQHF.

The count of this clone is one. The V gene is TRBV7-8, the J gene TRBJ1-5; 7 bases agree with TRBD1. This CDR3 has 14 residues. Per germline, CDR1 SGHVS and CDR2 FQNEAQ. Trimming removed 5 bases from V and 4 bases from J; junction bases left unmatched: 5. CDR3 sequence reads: CASSLQGPNQPQHF. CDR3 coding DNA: TGTGCCAGCAGCCTACAGGGGCCAAATCAGCCCCAGCATTTT. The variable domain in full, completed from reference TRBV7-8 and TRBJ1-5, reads GAGVSQSPRYKVAKRGQDVALRCDPISGHVSLFWYQQALGQGPEFLTYFQNEAQLDKSGLPSDRFFAERPEGSVSTLKIQRTQQEDSAVYLCASSLQGPNQPQHFGDGTRLSIL.

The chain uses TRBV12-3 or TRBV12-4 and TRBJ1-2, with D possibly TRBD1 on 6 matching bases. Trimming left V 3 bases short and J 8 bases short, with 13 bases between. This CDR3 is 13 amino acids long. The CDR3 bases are TGTGCCAGCAGTTTGAGGGGGAAGATGGGCTACACCTTC. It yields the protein CASSLRGKMGYTF.

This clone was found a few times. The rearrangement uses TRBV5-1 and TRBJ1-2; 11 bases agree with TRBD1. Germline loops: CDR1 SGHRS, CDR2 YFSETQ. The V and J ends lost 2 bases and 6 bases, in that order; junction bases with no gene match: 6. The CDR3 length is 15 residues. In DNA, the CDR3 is TGCGCCAGCAGCTTCACCGGGACAGGGGGTAATGGCTACACCTTC. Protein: CASSFTGTGGNGYTF.

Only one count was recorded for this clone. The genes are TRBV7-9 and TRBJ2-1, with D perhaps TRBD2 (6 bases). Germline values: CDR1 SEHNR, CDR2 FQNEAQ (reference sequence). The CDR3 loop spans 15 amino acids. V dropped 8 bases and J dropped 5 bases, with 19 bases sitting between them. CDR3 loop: CASAPVGRGDNEQFF. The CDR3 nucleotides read TGTGCCAGCGCTCCGGTCGGGAGAGGCGACAATGAGCAGTTCTTC.

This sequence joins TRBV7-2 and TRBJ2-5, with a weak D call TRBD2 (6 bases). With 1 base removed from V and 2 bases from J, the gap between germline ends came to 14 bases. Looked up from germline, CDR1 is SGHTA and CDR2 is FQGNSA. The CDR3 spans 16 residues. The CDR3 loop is CASSLGPAGRQETQYF. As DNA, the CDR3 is TGTGCCAGCAGCTTAGGACCAGCGGGTAGACAAGAGACCCAGTACTTC.

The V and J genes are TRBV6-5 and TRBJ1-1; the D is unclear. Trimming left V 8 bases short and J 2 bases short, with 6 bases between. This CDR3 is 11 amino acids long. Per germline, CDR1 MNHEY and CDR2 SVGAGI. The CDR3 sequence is CASVINTEAFF. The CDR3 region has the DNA TGTGCCAGCGTTATTAACACTGAAGCTTTCTTT.

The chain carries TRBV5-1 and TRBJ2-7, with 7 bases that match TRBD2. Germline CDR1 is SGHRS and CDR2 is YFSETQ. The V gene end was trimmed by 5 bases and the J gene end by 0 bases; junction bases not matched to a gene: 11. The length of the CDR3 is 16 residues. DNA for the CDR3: TGCGCCAGCAGTTATAGTAGCGGGTGGAGCTCCTACGAGCAGTACTTC. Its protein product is CASSYSSGWSSYEQYF. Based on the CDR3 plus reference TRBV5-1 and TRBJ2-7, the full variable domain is KAGVTQTPRYLIKTRGQQVTLSCSPISGHRSVSWYQQTPGQGLQFLFEYFSETQRNKGNFPGRFSGRQFSNSRSEMNVSTLELGDSALYLCASSYSSGWSSYEQYFGPGTRLTVT.

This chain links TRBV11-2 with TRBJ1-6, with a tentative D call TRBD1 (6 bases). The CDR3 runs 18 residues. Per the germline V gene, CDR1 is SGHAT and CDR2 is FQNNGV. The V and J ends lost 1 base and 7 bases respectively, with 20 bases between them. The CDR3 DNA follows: TGTGCCAGCAGCTTAGGTTCGTGGGGGGGCATGACGAATTCACCCCTCCACTTT. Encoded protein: CASSLGSWGGMTNSPLHF.

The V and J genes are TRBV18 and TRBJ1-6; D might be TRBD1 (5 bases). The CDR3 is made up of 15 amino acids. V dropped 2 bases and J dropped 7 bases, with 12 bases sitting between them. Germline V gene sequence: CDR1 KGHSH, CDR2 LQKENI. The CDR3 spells CASSPGATGNSPLHF. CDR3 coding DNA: TGTGCCAGCTCACCAGGGGCCACGGGCAATTCACCCCTCCACTTT.